This TCR beta chain was found in a study of T cells in Graves' hyperthyroidism and ophthalmopathy. Ophthalmopathy patients showed a Clinical Activity Score of at least 3, NOSPECS grade of at least 4 and duration under 3 months. CDR1 is SNHLY, CDR2 FYNNEI, per germline. This CDR3 has 16 residues. The V and J ends lost 4 bases and 4 bases, in that order; junction bases with no gene match: 7. Authors of the study amplified TCR beta CDR3 regions from RNA transcripts. Primed by the HTBI set, a first-round RT-PCR was run on the TCR CDR3. TCRdb redid the calling of the multiplex PCR reads with MiXCR, one entry per CDR3 protein. The sample yields about 640,000 distinct CDR3 sequences, less than 25% seen once.

V usage is TRBV2 and J usage is TRBJ1-4; 9 bases fit TRBD1. The receptor was isolated from a man aged 30 to 45 with Graves' ophthalmopathy. Source material: blood. This CDR3 reads CASSVLPTGGNEKLFF. CDR3 in DNA: TGTGCCAGCAGTGTTCTTCCGACAGGGGGTAATGAAAAACTGTTTTTT.